This entry concerns a single T cell receptor (beta chain). Its antigen is not known. This record comes from a study of cytomegalovirus exposure and HLA in healthy donors. About the research overall: The 120 or so validation repertoires used a platform that matched the one used for the approximately 700 first-cohort repertoires, as a later analysis reported.

Measured with immunoSEQ multiplex PCR; TCRdb has only the in-frame clones, and not every one. The sample lists approximately 280,000 clones, just over 85% occurring once. Study results and limitations: TCR beta chains numbering more than 150 were designated cytomegalovirus-associated. The CMV antigen specificity of a few CMV-associated chains was confirmed through in vitro analysis. TCR clusters originating in the first cohort tended to co-occur in the 110 or so validation repertoires, according to a later analysis.

The TCR comes from a woman between 18 and 29 years old in good health and CMV-seronegative. Sequencing was performed on PBMCs.

CDR3: CAISVGTGYNSPLHF. The CDR3 nucleotides read TGTGCCATCAGTGTGGGGACAGGCTATAATTCACCCCTCCACTTT. The chain uses TRBV10-3 and TRBJ1-6; 8 positions agree with TRBD1. This CDR3 has 15 residues. Germline CDR1 and CDR2: ENHRY and SYGVKD. Losses at the gene ends were 4 bases for V and 3 bases for J; bases not matched to a gene: 2.